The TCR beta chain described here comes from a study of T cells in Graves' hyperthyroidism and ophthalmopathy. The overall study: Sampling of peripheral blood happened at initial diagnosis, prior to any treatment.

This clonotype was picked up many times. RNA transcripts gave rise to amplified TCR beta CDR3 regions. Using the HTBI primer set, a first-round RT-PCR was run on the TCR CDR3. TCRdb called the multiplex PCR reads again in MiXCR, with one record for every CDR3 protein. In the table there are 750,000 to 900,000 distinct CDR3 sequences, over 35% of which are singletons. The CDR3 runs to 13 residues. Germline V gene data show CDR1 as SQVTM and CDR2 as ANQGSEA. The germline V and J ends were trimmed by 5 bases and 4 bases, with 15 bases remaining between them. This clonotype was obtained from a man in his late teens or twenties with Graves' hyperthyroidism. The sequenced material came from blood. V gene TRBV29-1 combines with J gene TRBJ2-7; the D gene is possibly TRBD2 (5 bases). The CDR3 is CSVLAKKGYEQYF. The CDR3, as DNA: TGCAGCGTTCTAGCAAAGAAAGGGTACGAGCAGTACTTC.